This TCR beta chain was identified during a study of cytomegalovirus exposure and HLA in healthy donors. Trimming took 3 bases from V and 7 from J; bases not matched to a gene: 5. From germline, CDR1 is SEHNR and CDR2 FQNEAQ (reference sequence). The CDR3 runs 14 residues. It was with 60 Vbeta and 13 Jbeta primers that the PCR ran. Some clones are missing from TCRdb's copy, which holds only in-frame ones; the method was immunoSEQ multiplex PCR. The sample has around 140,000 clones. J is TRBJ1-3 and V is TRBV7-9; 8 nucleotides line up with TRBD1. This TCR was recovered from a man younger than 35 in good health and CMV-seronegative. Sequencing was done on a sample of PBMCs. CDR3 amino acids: CASSFTGGGNTIYF. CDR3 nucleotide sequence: TGTGCCAGCAGCTTTACAGGGGGAGGGAACACCATATATTTT. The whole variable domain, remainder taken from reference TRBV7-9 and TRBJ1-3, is DTGVSQNPRHKITKRGQNVTFRCDPISEHNRLYWYRQTLGQGPEFLTYFQNEAQLEKSRLLSDRFSAERPKGSFSTLEIQRTEQGDSAMYLCASSFTGGGNTIYFGEGSWLTVV.